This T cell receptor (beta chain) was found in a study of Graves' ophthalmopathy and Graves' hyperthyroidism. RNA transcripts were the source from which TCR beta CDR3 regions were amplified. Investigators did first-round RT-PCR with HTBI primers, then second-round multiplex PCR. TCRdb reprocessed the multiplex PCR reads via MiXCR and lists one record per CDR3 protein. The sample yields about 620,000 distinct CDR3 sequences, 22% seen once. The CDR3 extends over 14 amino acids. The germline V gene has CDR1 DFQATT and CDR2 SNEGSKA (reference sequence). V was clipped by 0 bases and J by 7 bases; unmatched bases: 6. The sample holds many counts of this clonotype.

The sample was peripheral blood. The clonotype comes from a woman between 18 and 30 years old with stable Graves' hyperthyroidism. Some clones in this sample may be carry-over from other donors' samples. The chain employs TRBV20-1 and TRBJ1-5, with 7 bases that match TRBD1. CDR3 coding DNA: TGCAGTGCTAGAGAACGTAGGGGGCAACAGCCCCAGCATTTT. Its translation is CSARERRGQQPQHF.